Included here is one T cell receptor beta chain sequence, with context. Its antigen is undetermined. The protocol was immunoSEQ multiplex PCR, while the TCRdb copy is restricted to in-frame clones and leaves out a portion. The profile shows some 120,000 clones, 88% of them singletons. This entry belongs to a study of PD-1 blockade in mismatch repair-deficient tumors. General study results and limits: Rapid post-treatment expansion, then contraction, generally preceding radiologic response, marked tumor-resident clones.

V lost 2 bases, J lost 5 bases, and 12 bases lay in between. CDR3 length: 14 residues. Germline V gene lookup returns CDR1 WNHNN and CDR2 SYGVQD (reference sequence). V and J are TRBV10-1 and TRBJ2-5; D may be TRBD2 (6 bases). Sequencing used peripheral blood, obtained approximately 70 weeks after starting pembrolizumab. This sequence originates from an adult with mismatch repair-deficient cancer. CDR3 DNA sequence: TGCGCCAGCAGTGAGATCCCGGAGGGTGAGACCCAGTACTTC. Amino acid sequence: CASSEIPEGETQYF.